This T cell receptor (beta chain) was observed in a study of blood T cell repertoires in COVID-19. In the study overall: The United States, Italy and Spain provided the acute and convalescent COVID-19 samples.

Germline V CDR1 and CDR2: SQVTM, ANQGSEA. V was pared by 4 bases and J by 0 bases, with 3 bases of the junction left unmatched. CDR3 size: 15 residues. This table comes from immunoSEQ multiplex PCR, and its TCRdb copy is limited to in-frame clones, with some not included. Of 68,000 or so clones in the sample, about 91% are singletons; the top ten hold around 7%. Followed longitudinally, the Seattle patients had been enrolled during active infection. This clonotype was sampled from a man between 35 and 55 years old with COVID-19, enrolled during active disease. The sequenced sample consisted of peripheral blood. This chain uses TRBV29-1 with TRBJ2-1; 10 bases are a match to TRBD2. In nucleotides, the CDR3 is TGCAGCGTTGGACTAGCGGGCAACTCCTACAATGAGCAGTTCTTC. It translates to CSVGLAGNSYNEQFF.